Listed below are T cell receptor beta chains from one sample, sequenced in a study of cytomegalovirus exposure and HLA in healthy donors. Sequenced by immunoSEQ multiplex PCR; TCRdb stores in-frame clones only, minus some. The sample contains roughly 100,000 clones, around 57% of which appear only once. The specimen was PBMCs. These receptors came from a human donor in good health. The CDR3 runs from the conserved cysteine through the conserved F or W. The D gene is left open where the match is weak. Rows give clone size only sometimes, using once, few, many, or a class for an expanded clone.

V	J	D	size	DNA	CDR3
TRBV28	TRBJ2-1	TRBD1	few	TGTGCCAGCAGTTTTGACAGGGTCTTAGAGTCCCTTAAAGAGCAGTTCTTC	CASSFDRVLESLKEQFF
TRBV2	TRBJ1-4	TRBD1	-	TGTGCCAGCGGGGGAGTAGTCACAGGGGGCGCGAGAAAACTGTTTTTT	CASGGVVTGGARKLFF
TRBV19	TRBJ1-4	TRBD1	few	TGTGCCAGCTCGGGACAGGGGTTTGAAAAACTGTTTTTT	CASSGQGFEKLFF
TRBV6-5	TRBJ2-1	TRBD2	-	TGTGCCAGCAGCCGACTAGCGGGAGGGAGGGATGAGCAGTTCTTC	CASSRLAGGRDEQFF
TRBV6-5	TRBJ2-7	TRBD2	-	TGTGCCAGCAGTTACGCTAGCGGCCCCTACGAGCAGTACTTC	CASSYASGPYEQYF
TRBV14	TRBJ1-2	-	-	TGTGCCAGCAGCCAAGCAGTCAGTCTTGCTGGCTACACCTTC	CASSQAVSLAGYTF
TRBV21-1	TRBJ1-1	-	-	TGTGCCAGCAGCAAAGAAATTCAGGGGAACACTGAAGCTTTCTTT	CASSKEIQGNTEAFF
TRBV2	TRBJ2-5	TRBD2	-	TGTGCCAGCAGTGAATTGGTGGGCGGCGGGGGGGCCCAGTACTTC	CASSELVGGGGAQYF
TRBV7-2	TRBJ2-6	-	-	TGTGCCAGCAGCTTATGGGACACTGGGGCCAACGTCCTGACTTTC	CASSLWDTGANVLTF
TRBV5-6	TRBJ2-3	TRBD1	-	TGTGCCAGCAGCTTCCGGACAGGGGTGGGAACAGATACGCAGTATTTT	CASSFRTGVGTDTQYF
TRBV9	TRBJ2-2	TRBD1	-	TGTGCCAGCAGCGTTAACAGGGGACCCACCGGGGAGCTGTTTTTT	CASSVNRGPTGELFF
TRBV5-4	TRBJ1-3	TRBD1	-	TGTGCCAGCAGCCCAGGGGGGCCGGGAAACACCATATATTTT	CASSPGGPGNTIYF
TRBV19	TRBJ1-2	TRBD1	-	TGTGCCAGTAGTCGATCCGGGACAGCCTATGGCTACACCTTC	CASSRSGTAYGYTF
TRBV4-1	TRBJ2-1	TRBD2	-	TGCGCCAGCAGCCAACCCGGGACTAAGAAAGACAATGAGCAGTTCTTC	CASSQPGTKKDNEQFF
TRBV4-1	TRBJ2-7	-	-	TGCGCCAGCAGCCAAGACCGGGCAGGGAACTACGAGCAGTACTTC	CASSQDRAGNYEQYF
TRBV19	TRBJ2-2	TRBD2	many	TGTGCCAGTAGTATGGTAGCGGGAGGGGAGCTGTTTTTT	CASSMVAGGELFF
TRBV4-2	TRBJ2-2	TRBD2	-	TGTGCCAGCAGCCAAGATATAGGACTAGGATCCACCGGGGAGCTGTTTTTT	CASSQDIGLGSTGELFF
TRBV15	TRBJ2-7	-	few	TGTGCCACCAGCAGTGGGGCCCTATCCTACGAGCAGTACTTC	CATSSGALSYEQYF
TRBV15	TRBJ1-1	TRBD1	once	TGTGCCACCACTACGGGACAGTTGAACACTGAAGCTTTCTTT	CATTTGQLNTEAFF
TRBV25-1	TRBJ1-2	TRBD1	-	TGTGCCAGCACACAGGGGGGCTATGGCTACACCTTC	CASTQGGYGYTF
TRBV7-4	TRBJ2-2	TRBD2	-	TGTGCCAGCAGCTCCCTAGCGGGGTGGGACACCGGGGAGCTGTTTTTT	CASSSLAGWDTGELFF
TRBV29-1	TRBJ2-7	-	-	TGCAGCGTTGTTTCCCAGGCTACCTACGAGCAGTACTTC	CSVVSQATYEQYF
TRBV7-7	TRBJ2-2	TRBD1	once	TGTGCTAGCAGCCTACGACAGGGTACCGGGGAGCTGTTTTTT	CASSLRQGTGELFF
TRBV9	TRBJ2-7	TRBD2	once	TGTGCCAGCAGCGTAGGGGCTAGCGGGGACCAATTTTCCTACGAGCAGTACTTC	CASSVGASGDQFSYEQYF
TRBV6-4	TRBJ1-1	-	-	TGTGCCAGCAGTGACTCGCCAGGAATCATGAACACTGAAGCTTTCTTT	CASSDSPGIMNTEAFF
TRBV2	TRBJ1-4	TRBD1	few	TGTGCCAGCAGTGAAGGGACAGGGAGGCTGGCTAATGAAAAACTGTTTTTT	CASSEGTGRLANEKLFF
TRBV11-2	TRBJ1-1	-	-	TGTGCCAGCGTATATCAGGGCGCGGACAAAGCTTTCTTT	CASVYQGADKAFF
TRBV7-9	TRBJ2-3	TRBD2	-	TGTGCCAGCAGCTTTCCTAGCGGCCTTAGCACAGATACGCAGTATTTT	CASSFPSGLSTDTQYF
TRBV5-8	TRBJ2-3	TRBD1	-	TGTGCCAGCAGCGGAGCCGGCGGGACAGGGGCCACAGATACGCAGTATTTT	CASSGAGGTGATDTQYF
TRBV18	TRBJ1-4	TRBD1	-	TGTGCCAGCTCACCTAAAGACAGGGACGGAGAAAAACTGTTTTTT	CASSPKDRDGEKLFF
TRBV5-4	TRBJ2-7	TRBD2	-	TGTGCCAGCAGCTTGGGGGGGCTAGCGGGGAACTACGAGCAGTACTTC	CASSLGGLAGNYEQYF
TRBV19	TRBJ2-1	TRBD2	-	TGTGCCAGTAGACCAACTAGCGGGACCTACAATGAGCAGTTCTTC	CASRPTSGTYNEQFF
TRBV4-2	TRBJ2-5	TRBD2	-	TGTGCCAGCAGAAGGACTAGCGGGAGGGGAGGGGAAGAGACCCAGTACTTC	CASRRTSGRGGEETQYF
TRBV27	TRBJ2-1	TRBD2	-	TGTGCCAGCAGTTTATCAACCGGGGGGGAGAATGAGCAGTTCTTC	CASSLSTGGENEQFF
TRBV5-1	TRBJ2-7	-	-	TGCGCCAGCAGCTTGGGAACGGGGGGCCATCACGAGCAGTACTTC	CASSLGTGGHHEQYF
TRBV28	TRBJ2-5	TRBD2	-	TGTGCCAGCAGTTTAATAGTACTAGCGAAGAGGAAAGAGACCCAGTACTTC	CASSLIVLAKRKETQYF
TRBV11-2	TRBJ2-1	-	-	TGTGCCAGCAGCTTAGAGGGAGGTGGCTACAATGAGCAGTTCTTC	CASSLEGGGYNEQFF
TRBV30	TRBJ1-1	-	-	TGTGCCTGGAGCCGCAGGGGCATGAACACTGAAGCTTTCTTT	CAWSRRGMNTEAFF
TRBV28	TRBJ2-7	TRBD2	-	TGTGCCAGCAGTTCGCCCGGGACTAGCGGCTCCTACGAGCAGTACTTC	CASSSPGTSGSYEQYF
TRBV9	TRBJ1-4	TRBD1	-	TGTGCCAGCAGCCCACAGGGGTTGGGGCATGAAAAACTGTTTTTT	CASSPQGLGHEKLFF
TRBV7-8	TRBJ1-2	TRBD1	few	TGTGCCAGCAGCTTAGGACAGGGCAACTATGGCTACACCTTC	CASSLGQGNYGYTF
TRBV29-1	TRBJ1-1	-	-	TGCAGCGTTGGGGGGCCCGAAGGTGAAGCTTTCTTT	CSVGGPEGEAFF
TRBV11-2	TRBJ2-3	-	-	TGTGCCAGCAGCCAGCCTCTCGGAATGACTAACACAGATACGCAGTATTTT	CASSQPLGMTNTDTQYF
TRBV11-2	TRBJ2-7	-	-	TGTGCCAGCAGCTTAGTCAGTATCAAGTACGAGCAGTACTTC	CASSLVSIKYEQYF
TRBV11-1	TRBJ2-7	TRBD2	-	TGTGCCAGCAGCCCCCCTAGCGGTACCTCCTACGAGCAGTACTTC	CASSPPSGTSYEQYF
TRBV6-6	TRBJ2-7	TRBD1	-	TGTGCCAGCAGTTACCTCGACAGGGGCTACGAGCAGTACTTC	CASSYLDRGYEQYF
TRBV6-5	TRBJ2-7	-	-	TGTGCCAGCAGCAGGGGCCACGAGCAGTACTTC	CASSRGHEQYF
TRBV29-1	TRBJ2-7	-	-	TGCAGCGTGTCCGGGACTTTCTACGAGCAGTACTTC	CSVSGTFYEQYF
TRBV18	TRBJ2-5	-	few	TGTGCCAGCTCCCAGGGCCTCCAAGAGACCCAGTACTTC	CASSQGLQETQYF
TRBV18	TRBJ2-5	TRBD2	-	TGTGCCAGCTCACTGGGACTAGCGGAAAAGCAGTACTTC	CASSLGLAEKQYF
TRBV30	TRBJ2-5	TRBD1	-	TGTGCCGGCCGTGACAGGGGAGTAACCCAAGAGACCCAGTACTTC	CAGRDRGVTQETQYF
TRBV4-1	TRBJ1-5	-	-	TGCGCCAGCAGCCAATTCCCATCGGTAAGCAATCAGCCCCAGCATTTT	CASSQFPSVSNQPQHF